This T cell receptor beta chain appears in the sequencing data of a study of immune reconstitution after stem cell transplant in scleroderma. Via MiXCR, TCRdb re-called the RT-PCR reads, giving one row per CDR3 protein. Here the sample spans roughly 3,000 distinct CDR3 sequences, under 10% being singletons. This clonotype is termed medium-sized (0.01 to 0.1%). This CDR3 is 14 amino acids long. Between the trimmed V and J ends, which lost 0 bases and 6 bases, there was a span of 12 bases. Germline V gene data show CDR1 as SGHRS and CDR2 as YFSETQ. The rearrangement uses TRBV5-1 and TRBJ1-1; TRBD1 is a possible D gene (5 bases). This material was obtained before or after autologous hematopoietic stem cell transplantation (not recorded which). The origin of this receptor is a female donor with systemic sclerosis. CDR3 nucleotide sequence: TGCGCCAGCAGCTTGGCCGTGCGGGGGGCTGAAGCTTTCTTT. Its translation is CASSLAVRGAEAFF.